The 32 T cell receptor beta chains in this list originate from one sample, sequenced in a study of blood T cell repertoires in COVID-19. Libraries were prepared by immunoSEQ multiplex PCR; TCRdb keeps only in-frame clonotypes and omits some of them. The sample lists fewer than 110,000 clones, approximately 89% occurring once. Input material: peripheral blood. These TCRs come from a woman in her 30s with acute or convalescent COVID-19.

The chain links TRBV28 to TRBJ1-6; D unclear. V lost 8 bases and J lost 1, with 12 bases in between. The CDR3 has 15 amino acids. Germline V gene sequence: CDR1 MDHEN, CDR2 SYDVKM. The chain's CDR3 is CASESPESYNSPLHF. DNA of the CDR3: TGTGCCAGCGAGAGTCCGGAGTCCTATAATTCACCCCTCCACTTT.

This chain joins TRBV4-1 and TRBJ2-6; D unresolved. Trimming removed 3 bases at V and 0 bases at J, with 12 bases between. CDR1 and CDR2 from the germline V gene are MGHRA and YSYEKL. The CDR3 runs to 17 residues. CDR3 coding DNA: TGCGCCAGCAGCCACAATACTGCCCCCTCTGGGGCCAACGTCCTGACTTTC. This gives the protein CASSHNTAPSGANVLTF.

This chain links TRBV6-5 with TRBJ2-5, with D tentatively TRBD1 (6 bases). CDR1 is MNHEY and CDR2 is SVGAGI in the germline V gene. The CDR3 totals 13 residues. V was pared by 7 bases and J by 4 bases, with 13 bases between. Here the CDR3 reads CASTEGVGETQYF. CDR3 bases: TGTGCCAGCACCGAGGGGGTAGGAGAGACCCAGTACTTC.

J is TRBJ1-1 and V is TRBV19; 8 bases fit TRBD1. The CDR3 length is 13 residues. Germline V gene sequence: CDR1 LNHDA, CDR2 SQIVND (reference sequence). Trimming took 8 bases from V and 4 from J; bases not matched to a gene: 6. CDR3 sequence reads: CASRLGTGTEAFF. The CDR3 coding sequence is TGTGCCAGTCGACTTGGGACAGGCACTGAAGCTTTCTTT. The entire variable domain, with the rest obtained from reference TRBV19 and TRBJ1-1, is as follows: DGGITQSPKYLFRKEGQNVTLSCEQNLNHDAMYWYRQDPGQGLRLIYYSQIVNDFQKGDIAEGYSVSREKKESFPLTVTSAQKNPTAFYLCASRLGTGTEAFFGQGTRLTVV.

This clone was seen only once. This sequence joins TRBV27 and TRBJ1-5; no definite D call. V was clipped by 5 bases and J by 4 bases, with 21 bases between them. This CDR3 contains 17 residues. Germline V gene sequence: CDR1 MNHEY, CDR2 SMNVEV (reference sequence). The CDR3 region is CASSVGTPAGINQPQHF. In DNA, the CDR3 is TGTGCCAGCAGTGTCGGCACCCCGGCGGGAATTAATCAGCCCCAGCATTTT.

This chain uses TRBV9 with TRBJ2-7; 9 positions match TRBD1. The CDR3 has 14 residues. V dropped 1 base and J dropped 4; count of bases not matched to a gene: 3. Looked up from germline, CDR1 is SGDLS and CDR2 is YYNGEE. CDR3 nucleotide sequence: TGTGCCAGCAGCGTAAGGGACAGGGTTTACGAGCAGTACTTC. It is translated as CASSVRDRVYEQYF.

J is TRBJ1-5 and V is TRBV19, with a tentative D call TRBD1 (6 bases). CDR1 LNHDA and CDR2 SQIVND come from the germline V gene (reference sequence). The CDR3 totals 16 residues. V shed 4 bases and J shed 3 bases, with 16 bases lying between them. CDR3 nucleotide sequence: TGTGCCAGTAGTAGGCTATCTCAGGGGTACAATCAGCCCCAGCATTTT. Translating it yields CASSRLSQGYNQPQHF. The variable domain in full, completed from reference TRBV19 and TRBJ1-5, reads DGGITQSPKYLFRKEGQNVTLSCEQNLNHDAMYWYRQDPGQGLRLIYYSQIVNDFQKGDIAEGYSVSREKKESFPLTVTSAQKNPTAFYLCASSRLSQGYNQPQHFGDGTRLSIL.

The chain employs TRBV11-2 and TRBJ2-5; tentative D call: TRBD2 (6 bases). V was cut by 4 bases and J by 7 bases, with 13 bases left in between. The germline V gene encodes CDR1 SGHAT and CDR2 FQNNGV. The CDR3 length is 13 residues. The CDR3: CASSSEGAGTQYF. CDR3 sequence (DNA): TGTGCCAGCAGCTCGGAGGGTGCAGGGACCCAGTACTTC.

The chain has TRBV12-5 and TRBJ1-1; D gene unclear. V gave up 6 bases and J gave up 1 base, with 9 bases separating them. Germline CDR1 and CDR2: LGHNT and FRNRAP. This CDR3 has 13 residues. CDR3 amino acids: CASGPHRNTEAFF. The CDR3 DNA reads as TGTGCTAGTGGCCCACATCGGAACACTGAAGCTTTCTTT.

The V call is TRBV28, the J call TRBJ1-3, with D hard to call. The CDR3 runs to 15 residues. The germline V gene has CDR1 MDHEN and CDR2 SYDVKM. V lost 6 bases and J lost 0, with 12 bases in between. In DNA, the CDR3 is TGTGCCAGCAGCGCGGCGGGGAGCTCTGGAAACACCATATATTTT. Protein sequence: CASSAAGSSGNTIYF.

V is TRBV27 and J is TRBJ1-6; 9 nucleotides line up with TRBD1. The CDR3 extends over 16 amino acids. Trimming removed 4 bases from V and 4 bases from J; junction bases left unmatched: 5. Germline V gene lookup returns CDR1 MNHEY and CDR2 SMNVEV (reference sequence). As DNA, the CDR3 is TGTGCCAGCAGTTGGACAGGGGACGTGTATAATTCACCCCTCCACTTT. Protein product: CASSWTGDVYNSPLHF.

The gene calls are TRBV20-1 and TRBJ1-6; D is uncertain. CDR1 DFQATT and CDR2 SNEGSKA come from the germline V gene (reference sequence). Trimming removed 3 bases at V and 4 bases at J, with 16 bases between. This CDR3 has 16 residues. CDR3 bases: TGCAGTGCTAGTCCACAGCTTTTACTGTATAATTCACCCCTCCACTTT. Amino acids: CSASPQLLLYNSPLHF.

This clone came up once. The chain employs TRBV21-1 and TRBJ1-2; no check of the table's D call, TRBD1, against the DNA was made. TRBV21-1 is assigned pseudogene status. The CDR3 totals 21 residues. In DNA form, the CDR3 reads TGTGCCAGCAGCCTACGTCATATTGTCCGGGACAGGGGGCACGAGGACTATGGCTACACCTTC. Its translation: CASSLRHIVRDRGHEDYGYTF.

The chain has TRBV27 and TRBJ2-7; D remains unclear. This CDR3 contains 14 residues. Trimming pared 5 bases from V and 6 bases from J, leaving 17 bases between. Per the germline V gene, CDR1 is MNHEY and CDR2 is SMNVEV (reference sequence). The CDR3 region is CASSQRGGHREQYF. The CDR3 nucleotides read TGTGCCAGCAGTCAACGCGGCGGCCACCGCGAGCAGTACTTC.

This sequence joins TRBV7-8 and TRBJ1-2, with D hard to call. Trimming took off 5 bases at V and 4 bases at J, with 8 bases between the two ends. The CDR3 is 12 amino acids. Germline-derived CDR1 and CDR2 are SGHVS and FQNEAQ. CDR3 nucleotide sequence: TGTGCCAGCAGCGGCCGGGGCTATGGCTACACCTTC. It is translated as CASSGRGYGYTF.

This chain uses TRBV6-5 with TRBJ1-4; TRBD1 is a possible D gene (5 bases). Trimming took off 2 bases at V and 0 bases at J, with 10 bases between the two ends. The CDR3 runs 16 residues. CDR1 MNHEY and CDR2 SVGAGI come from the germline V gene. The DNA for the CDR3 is TGTGCCAGCAGTTACGGGACTGGCTCAACTAATGAAAAACTGTTTTTT. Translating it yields CASSYGTGSTNEKLFF.

The CDR3 DNA reads as TGTGCCAGCAGTCCGAGGACAGGGGCGAATCAGCCCCAGCATTTT. Protein: CASSPRTGANQPQHF. The chain employs TRBV27 and TRBJ1-5, with TRBD1 matching over 9 bases. V shed 5 bases and J 4 bases; nucleotides not matched to a gene: 6. Germline V CDR1 and CDR2: MNHEY, SMNVEV (reference sequence). The CDR3 is made up of 15 amino acids.

The CDR3 reads CASSEYPRSSYNEQFF. The DNA of the CDR3 is TGTGCCAGCAGCGAATATCCCCGTAGCTCCTACAATGAGCAGTTCTTC. V is TRBV9 and J is TRBJ2-1; D is undetermined. This CDR3 contains 16 residues. The V end was cut by 3 bases, the J end by 0 bases, with 13 bases between. Germline CDR1 SGDLS, CDR2 YYNGEE. Filled out from reference TRBV9 and TRBJ2-1, the complete variable domain reads DSGVTQTPKHLITATGQRVTLRCSPRSGDLSVYWYQQSLDQGLQFLIQYYNGEERAKGNILERFSAQQFPDLHSELNLSSLELGDSALYFCASSEYPRSSYNEQFFGPGTRLTVL.

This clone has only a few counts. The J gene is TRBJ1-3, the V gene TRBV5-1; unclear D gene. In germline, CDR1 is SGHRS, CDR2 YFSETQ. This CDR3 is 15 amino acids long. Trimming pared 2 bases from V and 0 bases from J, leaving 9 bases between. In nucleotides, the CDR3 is TGCGCCAGCAGCTTCAATCCGGGCTCTGGAAACACCATATATTTT. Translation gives CASSFNPGSGNTIYF.

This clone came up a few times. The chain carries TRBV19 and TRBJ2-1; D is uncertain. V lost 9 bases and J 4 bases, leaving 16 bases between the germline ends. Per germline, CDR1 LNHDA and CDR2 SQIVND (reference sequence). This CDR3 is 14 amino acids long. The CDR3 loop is CASRSSHSYNEQFF. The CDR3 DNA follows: TGTGCCAGCCGGTCGTCGCACAGTTACAATGAGCAGTTCTTC.

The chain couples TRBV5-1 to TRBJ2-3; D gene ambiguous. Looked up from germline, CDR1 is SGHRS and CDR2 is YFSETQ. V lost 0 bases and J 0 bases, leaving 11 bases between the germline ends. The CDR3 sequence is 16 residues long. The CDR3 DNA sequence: TGCGCCAGCAGCTTGGCAGAGCGCCGTAGCACAGATACGCAGTATTTT. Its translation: CASSLAERRSTDTQYF. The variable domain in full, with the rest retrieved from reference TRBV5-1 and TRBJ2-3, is KAGVTQTPRYLIKTRGQQVTLSCSPISGHRSVSWYQQTPGQGLQFLFEYFSETQRNKGNFPGRFSGRQFSNSRSEMNVSTLELGDSALYLCASSLAERRSTDTQYFGPGTRLTVL.

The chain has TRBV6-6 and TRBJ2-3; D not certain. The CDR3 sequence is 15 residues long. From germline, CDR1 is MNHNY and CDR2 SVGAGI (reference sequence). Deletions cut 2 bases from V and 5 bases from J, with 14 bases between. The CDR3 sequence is CASSYPSRVGDTQYF. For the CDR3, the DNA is TGTGCCAGCAGTTACCCAAGTCGGGTTGGAGATACGCAGTATTTT.

The CDR3 sequence: CAWSDWRGTGKGSGNTIYF. CDR3 coding DNA: TGTGCCTGGAGTGACTGGAGGGGGACAGGGAAAGGCTCTGGAAACACCATATATTTT. The genes are TRBV30 and TRBJ1-3; 9 bases line up with TRBD1. V was clipped by 1 base and J by 0 bases; unmatched bases: 13. CDR1 and CDR2 from the germline V gene are GTSNPN and SVGIG (reference sequence). The CDR3 spans 19 residues.

The CDR3 nucleotides read TGTGCCAGCAGTTACTCACAGGGGGGCCTTTACGAGCAGTACTTC. This sequence encodes CASSYSQGGLYEQYF. The chain is built from TRBV6-5 and TRBJ2-7, with TRBD1 identical over 8 bases. The junction had 5 bases not matched to a gene; V was cut back by 0 bases and J by 4 bases. The V gene's germline CDR1 is MNHEY and CDR2 SVGAGI. The CDR3 sequence is 15 residues long.

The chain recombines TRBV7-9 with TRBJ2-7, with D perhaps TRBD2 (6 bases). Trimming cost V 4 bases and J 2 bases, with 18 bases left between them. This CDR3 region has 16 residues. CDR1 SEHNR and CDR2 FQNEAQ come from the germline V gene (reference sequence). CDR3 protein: CASSYLGGYSTYEQYF. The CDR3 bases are TGTGCCAGCAGCTACCTCGGGGGTTACTCGACCTACGAGCAGTACTTC.

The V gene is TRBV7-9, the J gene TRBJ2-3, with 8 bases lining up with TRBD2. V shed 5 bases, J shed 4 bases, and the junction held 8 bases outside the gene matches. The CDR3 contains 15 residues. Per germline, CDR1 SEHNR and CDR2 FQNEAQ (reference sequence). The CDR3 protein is CASSTYGGAADTQYF. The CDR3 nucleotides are TGTGCCAGCAGCACGTACGGGGGGGCCGCAGATACGCAGTATTTT.

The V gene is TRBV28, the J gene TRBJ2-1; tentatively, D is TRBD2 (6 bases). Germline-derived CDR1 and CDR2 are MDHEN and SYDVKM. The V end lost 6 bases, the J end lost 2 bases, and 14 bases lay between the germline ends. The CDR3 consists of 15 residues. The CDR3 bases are TGTGCCAGCAGCTCCCCCGGGACTGCCTACAATGAGCAGTTCTTC. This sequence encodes CASSSPGTAYNEQFF.

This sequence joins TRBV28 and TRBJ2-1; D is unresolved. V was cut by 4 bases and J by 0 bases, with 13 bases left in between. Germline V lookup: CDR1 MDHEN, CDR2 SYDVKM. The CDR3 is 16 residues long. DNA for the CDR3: TGTGCCAGCAGTTCCCCGCCAGGCAGCTCCTACAATGAGCAGTTCTTC. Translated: CASSSPPGSSYNEQFF.

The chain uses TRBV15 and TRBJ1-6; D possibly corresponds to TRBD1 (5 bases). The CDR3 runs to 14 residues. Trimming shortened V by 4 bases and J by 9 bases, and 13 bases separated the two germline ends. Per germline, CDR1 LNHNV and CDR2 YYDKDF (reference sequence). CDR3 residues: CATSTRALGSPLHF. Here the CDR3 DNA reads TGTGCCACCAGCACCAGGGCTCTGGGTTCACCCCTCCACTTT.

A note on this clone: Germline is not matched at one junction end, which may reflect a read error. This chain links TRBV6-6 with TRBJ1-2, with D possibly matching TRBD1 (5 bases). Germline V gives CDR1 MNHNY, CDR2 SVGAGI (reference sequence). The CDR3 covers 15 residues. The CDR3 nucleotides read TGTGCCAGCAGTTATAGGGTTGATAGCAGGGAGGATGCGGGCTTC. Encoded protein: CASSYRVDSREDAGF.

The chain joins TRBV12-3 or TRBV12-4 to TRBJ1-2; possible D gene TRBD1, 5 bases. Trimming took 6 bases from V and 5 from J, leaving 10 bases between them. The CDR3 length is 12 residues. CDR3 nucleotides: TGTGCCAGCAGCCCCGGGGGGTATGGCTACACCTTC. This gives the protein CASSPGGYGYTF.

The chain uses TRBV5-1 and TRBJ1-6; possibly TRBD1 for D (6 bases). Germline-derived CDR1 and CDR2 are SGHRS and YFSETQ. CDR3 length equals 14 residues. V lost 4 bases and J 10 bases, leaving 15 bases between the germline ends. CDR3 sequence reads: CASSGQLVGSPLHF. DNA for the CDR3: TGCGCCAGCAGCGGACAGTTGGTGGGGTCACCCCTCCACTTT.